This TCR beta chain derives from a study of response to subunit inactivated influenza vaccine. Findings and limits, study-wide: Authors suggested that a seasonal influenza vaccination recruits few new T cells each time.

The CDR3 totals 12 residues. The germline V gene encodes CDR1 LGHDT and CDR2 YNNKEL (reference sequence). Deletions cut 2 bases from V and 4 bases from J, with 5 bases between. Via MiXCR, TCRdb re-called the RT-PCR reads, giving one row per CDR3 protein. In the table there are about 800,000 distinct CDR3 sequences, 21% of which are singletons. In the case of this clonotype: The antigen is unknown.

The chain is built from TRBV3-1 and TRBJ1-2, with D unresolved. The source of this sequence is a man aged 45-65 years who received an inactivated influenza vaccine. Material: PBMCs from blood, obtained more than 4 days after vaccination. The CDR3 DNA reads TGTGCCAGCAGCCAAAGTGTCTATGGCTACACCTTC. It translates to CASSQSVYGYTF.